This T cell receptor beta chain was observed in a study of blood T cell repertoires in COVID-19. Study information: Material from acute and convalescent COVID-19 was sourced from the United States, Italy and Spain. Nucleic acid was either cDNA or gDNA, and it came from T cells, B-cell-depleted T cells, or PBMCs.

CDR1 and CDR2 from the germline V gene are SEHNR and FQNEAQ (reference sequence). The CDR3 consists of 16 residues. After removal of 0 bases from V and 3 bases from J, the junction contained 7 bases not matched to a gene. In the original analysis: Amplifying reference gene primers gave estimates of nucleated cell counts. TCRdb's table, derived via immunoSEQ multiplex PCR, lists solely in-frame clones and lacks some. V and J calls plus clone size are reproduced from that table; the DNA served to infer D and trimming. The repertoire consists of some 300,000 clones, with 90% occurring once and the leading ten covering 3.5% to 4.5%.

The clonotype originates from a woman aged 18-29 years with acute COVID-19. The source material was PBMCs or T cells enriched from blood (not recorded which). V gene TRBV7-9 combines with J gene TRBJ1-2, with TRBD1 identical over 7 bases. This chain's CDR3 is CASSLADRDPHYGYTF. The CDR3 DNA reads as TGTGCCAGCAGCTTAGCTGACAGGGATCCCCACTATGGCTACACCTTC.